The clone carrying this TCR beta chain was seen more than once but under ten times. Antigen unknown. The data belong to a study of tumor-infiltrating lymphocytes in primary liver carcinoma. Study-wide points: Pairs of tumor regions overlapped more than tumor-adjacent and tumor-blood pairs did. Tumor samples exhibited a significantly greater top-250-clone fraction than blood samples (p = 0.039).

For each extraction, RNA and DNA were obtained together from about 20-30 mg of unsorted bulk tissue. The patients presented with primary liver carcinoma, which was managed through surgical resection. The patients, who had chronic HBV infection, were treatment-naive (untreated). TCR beta cDNA came from about 0.45 ug total RNA, primed with a constant-region primer. ARM-PCR, slightly modified, supplied the TCR beta libraries through three nested multiplex PCR rounds. Each CDR3 protein gets one entry after TCRdb re-called the multiplex PCR reads with MiXCR. Seen here are roughly 80,000 distinct CDR3 sequences, 69% observed once, and the top ten hold roughly 28%. This clonotype was sampled from a man aged 35 to 55 with primary liver carcinoma and hepatitis B virus infection. Sequences were obtained from tumor-adjacent normal liver tissue.

CDR3 sequence reads: CATRGGDRNTGELFF. In DNA form, the CDR3 reads TGTGCCACCAGAGGAGGTGACAGAAACACCGGGGAGCTGTTTTTT. V gene TRBV28 combines with J gene TRBJ2-2; TRBD1 or TRBD2 may be the D gene (5 bases each). Germline CDR1 reads MDHEN; CDR2 reads SYDVKM. V was shortened by 10 bases and J by 2 bases, with 17 bases between the two germline ends. The CDR3 contains 15 residues.